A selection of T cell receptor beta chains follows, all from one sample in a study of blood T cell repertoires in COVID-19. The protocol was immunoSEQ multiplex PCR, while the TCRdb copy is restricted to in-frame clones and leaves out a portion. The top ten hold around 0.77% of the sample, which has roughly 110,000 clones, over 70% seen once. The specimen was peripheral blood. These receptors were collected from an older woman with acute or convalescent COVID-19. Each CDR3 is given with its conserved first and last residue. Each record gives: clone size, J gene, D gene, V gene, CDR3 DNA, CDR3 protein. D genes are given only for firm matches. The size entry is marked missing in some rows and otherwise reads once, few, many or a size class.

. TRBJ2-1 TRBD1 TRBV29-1 TGCAGCGTTGAAGGAGGGACAGGGGGCCTTTTTTACAATGAGCAGTTCTTC CSVEGGTGGLFYNEQFF
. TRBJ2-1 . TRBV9 TGTGCCAGCAGCCTTCGACTGGCAAGCGATGAGCAGTTCTTC CASSLRLASDEQFF
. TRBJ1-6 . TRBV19 TGTGCCAGTAGTATAGAAGTTGAGGATTCACCCCTCCACTTT CASSIEVEDSPLHF
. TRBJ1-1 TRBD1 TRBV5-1 TGCGCCAGCAGCACCGGACAGGGATCCCCCACTGAAGCTTTCTTT CASSTGQGSPTEAFF
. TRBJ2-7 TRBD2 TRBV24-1 TGTGCCACCAGTTTTCTTAGCGGGAGGGCCTACTACGAGCAGTACTTC CATSFLSGRAYYEQYF
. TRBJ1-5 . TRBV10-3 TGTGCCATCAGTGAGGGGGAGGTAGGTCAGCCCCAGCATTTT CAISEGEVGQPQHF
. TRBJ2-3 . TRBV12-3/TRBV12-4 TGTGCCAGCAGCGCCGGGACTTTGCAGTATTTT CASSAGTLQYF
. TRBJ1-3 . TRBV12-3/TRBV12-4 TGTGCCAGCAGTTTTTCAAGGGGGAACACCATATATTTT CASSFSRGNTIYF
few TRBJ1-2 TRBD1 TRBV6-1 TGTGCCAGCAGTGAATGGGACAGGGGTTGGACCTTC CASSEWDRGWTF
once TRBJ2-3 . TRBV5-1 TGCGCCAGCAGCTGGGGGAGGGGGGGCCCGGATACGCAGTATTTT CASSWGRGGPDTQYF
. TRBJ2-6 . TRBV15 TGTGCCACCAGCAGAGATCGGAGCATCTCAGGGGCCAACGTCCTGACTTTC CATSRDRSISGANVLTF
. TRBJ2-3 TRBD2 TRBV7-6 TGTGCCAGCAGCTTAGCGGCGGGCGGGAGGGCCACAGATACGCAGTATTTT CASSLAAGGRATDTQYF
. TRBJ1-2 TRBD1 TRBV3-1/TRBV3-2 TGTGCCAGCAGCCAAAAGGACAGGGATTTCGGGGGCTATGGCTACACCTTC CASSQKDRDFGGYGYTF
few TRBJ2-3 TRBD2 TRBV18 TGTGCCAGCTCACCACGGCTAGCGGGAGGGGGGGGCACAGATACGCAGTATTTT CASSPRLAGGGGTDTQYF
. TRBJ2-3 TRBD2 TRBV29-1 TGCAGCGTCCAGCGGGGGGGCCTAATAGATACGCAGTATTTT CSVQRGGLIDTQYF
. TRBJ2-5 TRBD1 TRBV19 TGTGCCAGTAGTCCGGGACAGGGGGCGTCGGGTCTGGAGACCCAGTACTTC CASSPGQGASGLETQYF
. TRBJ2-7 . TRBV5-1 TGCGCCAGCAGTATGGAGGACGAGCAGTACTTC CASSMEDEQYF
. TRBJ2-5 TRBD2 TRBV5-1 TGCGCCAGCAGCTCCCCCGGGGGGGGCCCGTACCAAGAGACCCAGTACTTC CASSSPGGGPYQETQYF
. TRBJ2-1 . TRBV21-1 TGTGCCAGCAAGGGGGCAGGGGGAGGCCCTTACAATGAGCAGTTCTTC CASKGAGGGPYNEQFF
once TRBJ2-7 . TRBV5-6 TGTGCCAGCAACCTTCAGGGCTCCTACGAGCAGTACTTC CASNLQGSYEQYF
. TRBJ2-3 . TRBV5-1 TGCGCCAGCAGCTTGGAGGGCGGTTTGCGGGCCACCGCCGATACGCAGTATTTT CASSLEGGLRATADTQYF
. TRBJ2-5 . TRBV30 TGTGCCTGTTCAGGGGCTATACAAGAGACCCAGTACTTC CACSGAIQETQYF
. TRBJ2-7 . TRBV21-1 TGTGCCAGCGATGAAGGGAAGGACCAGACTAGCGGGAGCTTCTACGAGCAGTACTTC CASDEGKDQTSGSFYEQYF
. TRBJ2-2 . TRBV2 TGTGCCAGCGAAGTAGGGGTGGCGGGGGAGCTGTTTTTT CASEVGVAGELFF
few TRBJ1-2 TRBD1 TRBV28 TGTGCCAGCAGTTTGGGGGACAGAAACTATGGCTACACCTTC CASSLGDRNYGYTF
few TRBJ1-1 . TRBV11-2 TGTGCCAGCAGCCCGAGGCACAGGGAAAAAGCTTTCTTT CASSPRHREKAFF
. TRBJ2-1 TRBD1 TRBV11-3 TGTGCCAGCAGCCCTCGGACAGGCTCCAACCCTAATGAGCAGTTCTTC CASSPRTGSNPNEQFF
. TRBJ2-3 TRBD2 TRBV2 TGTGCCAGCACCCCAGGACTAGCGGGGGACACAGATACGCAGTATTTT CASTPGLAGDTDTQYF
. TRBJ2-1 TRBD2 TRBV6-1 TGTGCCAGCAGTGAGATTCTAGCGGGGTACAATGAGCAGTTCTTC CASSEILAGYNEQFF
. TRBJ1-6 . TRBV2 TGTGCCAGCAGGGGGGGGCGACAGTATAATTCACCCCTCCACTTT CASRGGRQYNSPLHF
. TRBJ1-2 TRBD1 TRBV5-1 TGCGCCAGCAGCCCCGGGACAGGGACCTACGGAGGCTACACCTTC CASSPGTGTYGGYTF
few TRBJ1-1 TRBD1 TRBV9 TGTGCCAGCAGCCCCCAGGGACAGGTGAACACTGAAGCTTTCTTT CASSPQGQVNTEAFF
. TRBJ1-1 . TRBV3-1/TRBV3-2 TGTGCCAGCAGCCCGGCAAGGGGAAGTGCTGAAGCTTTCTTT CASSPARGSAEAFF
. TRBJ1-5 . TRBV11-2 TGTGCCAGCAGCGCGAGTCGGCCGGGGCAGCCCCAGCATTTT CASSASRPGQPQHF
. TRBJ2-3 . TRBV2 TGTGCCAGCAGTGATGGCGGGGCCGGCACAGATACGCAGTATTTT CASSDGGAGTDTQYF
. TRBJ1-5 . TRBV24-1 TGTGCCACCAGTGATCGTGCCCAGGGGTTTGGGCCCCAGCATTTT CATSDRAQGFGPQHF
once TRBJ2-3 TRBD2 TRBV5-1 TGCGCCAGCAGATGGGACTACACAGATACGCAGTATTTT CASRWDYTDTQYF
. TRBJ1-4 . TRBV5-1 TGCGCCAGCAGCCCGGGAATCTTCTCACCGAGAGATGAAAAACTGTTTTTT CASSPGIFSPRDEKLFF
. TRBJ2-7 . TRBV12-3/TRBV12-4 TGTGCCAGCAGTTTAAGGGGGGGGGCAGAGCAGTACTTC CASSLRGGAEQYF
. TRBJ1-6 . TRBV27 TGTGCCAGCTCGGGCTCCTATAATTCACCCCTCCACTTT CASSGSYNSPLHF
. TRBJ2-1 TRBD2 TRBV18 TGTGCCAGCTCACCAATCAGGGGGACTAGCGGGGGATACAATGAGCAGTTCTTC CASSPIRGTSGGYNEQFF
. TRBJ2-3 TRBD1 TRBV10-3 TGTGCCACCGGGACAGCCTTTGTGACAGATACGCAGTATTTT CATGTAFVTDTQYF
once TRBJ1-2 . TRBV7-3 TGTGCCAGCAGCTTGGCAGATGCCTATGGCTACACCTTC CASSLADAYGYTF
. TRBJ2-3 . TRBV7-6 TGTGCCAGCAGCTTAGAGGTGGGGCGAGATACGCAGTATTTT CASSLEVGRDTQYF
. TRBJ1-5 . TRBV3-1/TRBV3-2 TGTGCCAGCAGCCAAGTCTCCGGTCAGCCCCAGCATTTT CASSQVSGQPQHF
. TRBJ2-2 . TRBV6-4 TGTGCCAGCAGTGACGGGGCAGGGTCGAGGGAGCTGTTTTTT CASSDGAGSRELFF
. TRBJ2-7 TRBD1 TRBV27 TGTGCCAGCAGTCAACGACAGGGGTGGAATGAGCAGTACTTC CASSQRQGWNEQYF
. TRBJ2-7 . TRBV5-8 TGTGCCAGCGGTCGAGGCAGACGCGAGCAGTACTTC CASGRGRREQYF
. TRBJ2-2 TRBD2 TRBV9 TGTGCCAGCAGCCCCTCTTCCGGGACTAGCATCACCGGGGAGCTGTTTTTT CASSPSSGTSITGELFF
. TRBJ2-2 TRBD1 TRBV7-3 TGTGCCAGCAGCTTCCAGGGGGCGAGCGGGGAGCTGTTTTTT CASSFQGASGELFF
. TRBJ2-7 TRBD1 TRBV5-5 TGTGCCAGCAGCTCAGGACAGGGGCTTTTATACGAGCAGTACTTC CASSSGQGLLYEQYF
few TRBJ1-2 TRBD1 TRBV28 TGTGCCAGCAGCTTAGGACAGGGATGGCATGGCTACACCTTC CASSLGQGWHGYTF
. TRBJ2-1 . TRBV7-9 TGTGCCAGCAGCCCCGGACGTCAGGGGGGGTTCTTC CASSPGRQGGFF
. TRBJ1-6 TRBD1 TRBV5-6 TGTGCCAGCAGCATCGGGACAGGGCGGCTCCTCCACTTT CASSIGTGRLLHF
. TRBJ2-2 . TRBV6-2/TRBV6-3 TGTGCCAGCAGTTACTCGTACCCAACTACCGGGGAGCTGTTTTTT CASSYSYPTTGELFF